This TCR beta chain was observed in a study of blood T cell repertoires in COVID-19 (dated by TCRdb to about 2020). As for the study more broadly: The collaborator samples originated in the United States, Italy and Spain and spanned the acute and convalescent phases of COVID-19. The material from the prospective study consisted of cDNA or gDNA derived from T cells, B-cell-depleted T cells, or PBMCs. The dataset comprised deeply sampled blood TCRbeta repertoires from subjects exposed to, actively infected with, or recovered from COVID-19. The repertoires were released in a freely available public database meant as a resource for research on the immune response to SARS-CoV-2. The samples were drawn from the first 160 participants of the ongoing ImmuneRACE study and from 950 to 1,500 subjects provided by 6 global collaborators. A de-identified subject ID, COVID-19 status, age in years and sex were almost always included in the sample metadata. Where HLA class I and class II types were available, the types were taken from metadata supplied by the sample provider, not from assay-based typing. General conclusions and limits of the study: The quantity of clinical and demographic metadata differed by source and by participant and was supplied without curation.

In regard to this clone: The clone's antigen remains unknown. Per-base quality was not reported, and no clone a single base away is much larger than it.

TCRbeta CDR3 regions were amplified from genomic DNA using the immunoSEQ Assay, a bias-controlled multiplex PCR. The paper's data handling went like this. The number of nucleated cells in each sample was estimated from the amplification of reference gene primers within the assay. To quantify the absolute abundance of each unique TCRbeta CDR3 rearrangement, sequence reads were collapsed and filtered. Productive Simpson clonality was computed per sample as the square root of Simpson's diversity index over productive rearrangements. Drawn from immuneACCESS, this table holds only the in-frame rearrangements with V and J called that TCRdb kept. Clones are partly lost; checked studies trace under half to an unresolved V gene and leave the rest unexplained. Clone size and the V and J calls come from that table; the DNA yielded D and trimming. A total of 240,000 or so clones appear in this sample, over 80% of them only once. The ten largest clones add up to roughly 2% of the sample.

Samples from volunteer blood donors who had recovered from COVID-19 were contributed by a second Seattle source. The collaborating institutions used their own protocols to collect whole blood in K2EDTA tubes. For TCRbeta analysis, collaborators shipped samples in one of three forms: frozen whole blood, isolated PBMCs, or DNA extracted from either of those sample types. Relative to germline, V is 7 bases shorter and J is 7 bases shorter, with 17 bases between their ends. CDR3 length: 14 amino acids, cysteine to phenylalanine. Only the CDR3 region is kept as DNA, spanning 42 bases read in frame from base 1. CDR1 MDHEN and CDR2 SYDVKM are derived from the germline V gene.

Sequencing was carried out using peripheral blood. This receptor was identified in a man between 25 and 39 years old who had recovered from COVID-19. The chain is encoded by TRBV28 joined to TRBJ2-1; TRBD2 is perhaps the D gene, given 5 matching bases. The CDR3 protein sequence reads: CASTNGRDGNEQFF. The nucleotide sequence reads TGTGCCAGCACCAACGGACGGGATGGGAATGAGCAGTTCTTC.